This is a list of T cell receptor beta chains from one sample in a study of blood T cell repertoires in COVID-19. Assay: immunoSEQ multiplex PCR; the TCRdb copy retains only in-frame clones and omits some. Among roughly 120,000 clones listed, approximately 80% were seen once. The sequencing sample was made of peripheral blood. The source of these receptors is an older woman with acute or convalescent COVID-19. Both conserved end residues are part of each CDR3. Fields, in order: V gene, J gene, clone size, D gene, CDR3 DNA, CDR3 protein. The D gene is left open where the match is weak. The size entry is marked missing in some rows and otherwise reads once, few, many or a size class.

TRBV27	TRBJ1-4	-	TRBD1	TGTGCCAGACCTGGCCTCCGGGACAGGGACGAAAAACTGTTTTTT	CARPGLRDRDEKLFF
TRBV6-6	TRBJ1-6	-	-	TGTGCCAGCAGTACGACAGATTCGGATTCACCCCTCCACTTT	CASSTTDSDSPLHF
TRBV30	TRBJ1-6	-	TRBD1	TGTGCCTGGAGTGGGACAGGGGCAAATTCACCCCTCCACTTT	CAWSGTGANSPLHF
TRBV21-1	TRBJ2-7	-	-	TGTGCCAGCAGCAAACGGGGACAGGGGAGCTCCTACGAGCAGTACTTC	CASSKRGQGSSYEQYF
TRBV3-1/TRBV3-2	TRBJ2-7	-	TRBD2	TGTGCCAGCAGCCAACTAGCGGGGACCTACGAGCAGTACTTC	CASSQLAGTYEQYF
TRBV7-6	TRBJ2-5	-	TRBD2	TGTGCCAGCAGCTTAGCACCCCGGAGGCGGGGGAGTAGAGAGACCCAGTACTTC	CASSLAPRRRGSRETQYF
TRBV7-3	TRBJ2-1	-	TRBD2	TGTGCCAGCAGCTCTTCCTTAGCGGGGGGGCTCGTAAATGAGCAGTTCTTC	CASSSSLAGGLVNEQFF
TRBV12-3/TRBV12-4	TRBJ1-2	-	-	TGTGCCAGCAGTTTGGGGGGGCTAGCCACCTTC	CASSLGGLATF
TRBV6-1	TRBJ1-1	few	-	TGTGCCAGCAGTGAAGGGTACCAGGGCCCAAACACTGAAGCTTTCTTT	CASSEGYQGPNTEAFF
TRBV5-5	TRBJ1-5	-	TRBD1	TGTGCCAGCAGCTTGGGGGGGTCGACAGGGCTTAGCAATCAGCCCCAGCATTTT	CASSLGGSTGLSNQPQHF
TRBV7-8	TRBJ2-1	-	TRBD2	TGTGCCAGCAGCTCTCTAGCGGGAGGGCTCAATGAGCAGTTCTTC	CASSSLAGGLNEQFF
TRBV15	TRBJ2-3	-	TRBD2	TGTGCCACCAGCAGAGATCTAGCGGGGGGGCCTAGCACAGATACGCAGTATTTT	CATSRDLAGGPSTDTQYF
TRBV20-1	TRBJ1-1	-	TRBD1	TGCAGTGCGTGGGACAGCACTGAAGCTTTCTTT	CSAWDSTEAFF
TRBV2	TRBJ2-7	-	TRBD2	TGTGCCAGCAGCGAGGGACTACGCTCCTACGAGCAGTACTTC	CASSEGLRSYEQYF
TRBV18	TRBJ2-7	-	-	TGTGCCAGCTCCGACAGTTCCTACGAGCAGTACTTC	CASSDSSYEQYF
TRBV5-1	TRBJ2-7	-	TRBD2	TGCGCCAGCAGCCGCCTGGGACTAGCGGGGGACAACGAGCAGTACTTC	CASSRLGLAGDNEQYF
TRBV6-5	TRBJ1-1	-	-	TGTGCCAGCAGTCTTTTGAGGGCCACTGAAGCTTTCTTT	CASSLLRATEAFF
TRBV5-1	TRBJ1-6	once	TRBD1	TGCGCCAGCAGCTTGGTGGCTGGACAGGCGAATTCACCCCTCCACTTT	CASSLVAGQANSPLHF